Given below is one T cell receptor beta chain in context. Its antigen is unknown. The sample is drawn from a study of tumor-infiltrating lymphocytes in primary liver carcinoma. At the level of the study: Samples produced roughly 3.5 to 7.5 million productive TCRbeta reads, comparable across tissue types. The study's findings and limits: With p = 0.039, the top-250-clone fraction in tumors significantly exceeded that in blood.

A constant-region primer primed TCR beta cDNA synthesis from about 550 ng of total RNA. Modified slightly, ARM-PCR produced TCR beta libraries over three nested multiplex PCR rounds. Amplification in the first two PCR rounds was performed using TRBV1-TRBV30 forward primers and a C-beta reverse primer for roughly 10 cycles each. TCRdb processed the multiplex PCR reads anew with MiXCR; each CDR3 protein has one entry. This table has about 320,000 distinct CDR3 sequences, 50% to 70% appearing once. RNA isolated from unsorted whole blood supplied the blood RNA, with germline DNA also extracted. Before surgery, four milliliters of EDTA blood were taken. CDR1 is SGHRS and CDR2 is YFSETQ in the germline V gene. The length of the CDR3 is 17 residues. Between the trimmed V and J ends, which lost 5 bases and 5 bases, there was a span of 25 bases.

The source is a man aged 40-50 years with primary liver carcinoma and hepatitis B virus infection. The chain couples TRBV5-1 to TRBJ1-1, with unresolved D. Sequencing input: peripheral blood. The CDR3 is CASRFGRETLRRTEAFF. The CDR3 DNA sequence: TGCGCCAGCAGATTTGGGCGCGAGACACTAAGGCGGACTGAAGCTTTCTTT.